Listed below are T cell receptor beta chains from one sample, sequenced in a study of cytomegalovirus exposure and HLA in healthy donors. Libraries were prepared by immunoSEQ multiplex PCR; TCRdb keeps only in-frame clonotypes and omits some of them. The sample lists 200,000 to 250,000 clones; 70% to 85% were seen once. Sequencing was carried out using PBMCs. Receptor source: a woman aged 55-69 years in good health and CMV-seropositive. The CDR3 runs from the conserved cysteine through the conserved F or W. The order of the fields is clone size, J gene, D gene, V gene, CDR3 DNA, CDR3 protein. A D gene is named only where the DNA matches it firmly. Some rows have no size entry. The others give once, few or many, or a class for an expanded clone.

few	TRBJ2-5	NA	TRBV5-1	TGCGCCAGCAGCAGCATCTCCGGGGGCCAAGAGACCCAGTACTTC	CASSSISGGQETQYF
NA	TRBJ1-4	NA	TRBV5-4	TGTGCCAGCAGCCTTGGGGCGGGATCAACTAATGAAAAACTGTTTTTT	CASSLGAGSTNEKLFF
NA	TRBJ2-5	TRBD2	TRBV5-1	TGCGCCAGCAGCTGGGGGACTAGCGGGAGTTTAGGGGAGACCCAGTACTTC	CASSWGTSGSLGETQYF
NA	TRBJ2-7	TRBD2	TRBV7-9	TGTGCCAGCAGTTCCGCTGGAGCGGGGACTGTCTACGAGCAGTACTTC	CASSSAGAGTVYEQYF
NA	TRBJ2-5	NA	TRBV19	TGTGCCAGTAGTATCTACCCTGAGGACCAGTACTTC	CASSIYPEDQYF
NA	TRBJ1-4	NA	TRBV10-3	TGTGCCATCAGTGATTCCGGGTTTCGTGAAAAACTGTTTTTT	CAISDSGFREKLFF
few	TRBJ2-3	TRBD2	TRBV13	TGTGCCAGCAGCACCCGGGTAGCGGGAGACACAGATACGCAGTATTTT	CASSTRVAGDTDTQYF
NA	TRBJ2-1	NA	TRBV10-3	TGTGCCATCAGTGGGAGTAGGATAACGACCTCCTACAATGAGCAGTTCTTC	CAISGSRITTSYNEQFF
NA	TRBJ2-1	NA	TRBV4-3	TGCGCCAGCAGCCAAGGGATAGCGGCCTTGGGCTACAATGAGCAGTTCTTC	CASSQGIAALGYNEQFF
NA	TRBJ2-1	TRBD1	TRBV6-6	TGTGCCAGCGAGACAGGGGGGAATGAGCAGTTCTTC	CASETGGNEQFF
NA	TRBJ1-4	NA	TRBV19	TGTGCCAGTAGTATAGCAGGGAACCGAAATGAAAAACTGTTTTTT	CASSIAGNRNEKLFF
NA	TRBJ2-2	NA	TRBV9	TGTGCCAGCAGCGTAGCCCCCCTCGTGACCGGGGAGCTGTTTTTT	CASSVAPLVTGELFF
once	TRBJ1-4	NA	TRBV30	TGTGCCTGGAGAGGAGACTGGGCTAATGAAAAACTGTTTTTT	CAWRGDWANEKLFF
NA	TRBJ2-7	TRBD2	TRBV18	TGTGCCAGCTCACTAGCGGGGAGCTCCTACGAGCAGTACTTC	CASSLAGSSYEQYF
few	TRBJ2-1	NA	TRBV5-1	TGCGCCAGCAGCTTGGTGGGGACTGGAGCACACAATGAGCAGTTCTTC	CASSLVGTGAHNEQFF
NA	TRBJ2-7	TRBD2	TRBV11-1	TGTGCCAGCAGCTCCGGGTATCGCGGGAGATCCTACGAGCAGTACTTC	CASSSGYRGRSYEQYF
NA	TRBJ1-2	NA	TRBV6-5	TGTGCCAGCAGTTACTACTGGGACATGTTTAACTATGGCTACACCTTC	CASSYYWDMFNYGYTF
NA	TRBJ2-6	TRBD1	TRBV11-3	TGTGCCAGCAGCTTAGGGACAGGAGGCTCCGGGGCCAACGTCCTGACTTTC	CASSLGTGGSGANVLTF
NA	TRBJ1-1	NA	TRBV10-3	TGTGCCATCAGTGAGTCGAGGGTCAGGATGAACACTGAAGCTTTCTTT	CAISESRVRMNTEAFF
NA	TRBJ2-7	NA	TRBV4-3	TGCGCCAGCAGCCAAGGGCAGGGCCCTCCTCGCGAGCAGTACTTC	CASSQGQGPPREQYF
few	TRBJ1-2	TRBD1	TRBV6-6	TGTGCCAGCAGCACCGTGACAGGGAGTCCGCGGGGCTACACCTTC	CASSTVTGSPRGYTF
NA	TRBJ2-2	TRBD2	TRBV5-1	TGCGCCAGCAGCTTGGTTTCTTCCGGGAGGGCCGCCGGGGAGCTGTTTTTT	CASSLVSSGRAAGELFF
once	TRBJ2-1	TRBD2	TRBV10-3	TGTGCCATCAGTGAGGACCCACTAGCGGGATGGAGCAATGAGCAGTTCTTC	CAISEDPLAGWSNEQFF
NA	TRBJ2-3	NA	TRBV30	TGTGCCTGGATAGGGCTTTCAGGCGGGGTGGGAGATACGCAGTATTTT	CAWIGLSGGVGDTQYF
NA	TRBJ1-6	NA	TRBV5-5	TGTGCCAGCAGTCTCAATCTACGGGGGGCAGAACGTTCACCCCTCCACTTT	CASSLNLRGAERSPLHF
NA	TRBJ2-5	TRBD2	TRBV7-6	TGTGCCAGCAGCTCGGGACTAGCGGGAGGAGAGACCCAGTACTTC	CASSSGLAGGETQYF
NA	TRBJ1-4	TRBD1	TRBV6-1	TGTGCCAGCAGACTCGGACAGGGCCCTGAAAAACTGTTTTTT	CASRLGQGPEKLFF
few	TRBJ1-1	NA	TRBV7-9	TGTTCCAGCAGCCCGTTCGGGGGGGCGGCTTTCTTT	CSSSPFGGAAFF
once	TRBJ1-1	NA	TRBV5-1	TGCGCCAGCCTACTTAACGGGGGGAACACTGAAGCTTTCTTT	CASLLNGGNTEAFF
NA	TRBJ1-2	TRBD1	TRBV14	TGTGCCAGCAGCCAAATCGGGACAGGGGCCCACCATAACTACGGCTACACCTTC	CASSQIGTGAHHNYGYTF
NA	TRBJ2-7	TRBD1	TRBV14	TGTGCCAGCAGCCCCGGCCCGGGACAGGGGACCTACGAGCAGTACTTC	CASSPGPGQGTYEQYF
NA	TRBJ1-6	TRBD1	TRBV27	TGTGCCAGCAGTTTCCAGGACAGGGCTCATTCACCCCTCCACTTT	CASSFQDRAHSPLHF
NA	TRBJ1-1	NA	TRBV18	TGTGCCAGCTCACCACCTGGTACGGTGAACACTGAAGCTTTCTTT	CASSPPGTVNTEAFF
NA	TRBJ2-2	TRBD2	TRBV19	TGTGCCAGTAGTAGGCTAGCGGACACCGGGGAGCTGTTTTTT	CASSRLADTGELFF
NA	TRBJ1-1	NA	TRBV30	TGTGCCTGGAACAAGGTGGGGCGGACTGAAGCTTTCTTT	CAWNKVGRTEAFF
NA	TRBJ2-7	NA	TRBV6-6	TGTGCCAGCAGTGGAACCAGGGATTCGTTCTCCTACGAGCAGTACTTC	CASSGTRDSFSYEQYF
NA	TRBJ1-6	TRBD1	TRBV5-4	TGTGCCAGCAGACCGGGACAGGGGACATCACCCCTCCACTTT	CASRPGQGTSPLHF
few	TRBJ2-7	NA	TRBV30	TGTGCCTGGATTGGAGGGGTTAGCGGCGAGCAGTACTTC	CAWIGGVSGEQYF
NA	TRBJ2-7	NA	TRBV19	TGTGCCAGTAGTATTGGGGCTCGGGCCTACGAGCAGTACTTC	CASSIGARAYEQYF
NA	TRBJ2-3	TRBD2	TRBV5-1	TGCGCCAGCAGCTTGGCCTACGGCGGGAGGGCAGCAGATACGCAGTATTTT	CASSLAYGGRAADTQYF
NA	TRBJ2-7	NA	TRBV5-4	TGTGCCAGCAGCTTGATCGGGAGTGGCTACGAGCAGTACTTC	CASSLIGSGYEQYF
NA	TRBJ2-1	NA	TRBV19	TGTGCCAGTAGTATCGCCAGGGCATACAATGAGCAGTTCTTC	CASSIARAYNEQFF
NA	TRBJ1-1	NA	TRBV19	TGTGCCAGTAGTCTCCAAGGAGGTTTAACTGAAGCTTTCTTT	CASSLQGGLTEAFF
NA	TRBJ1-2	NA	TRBV29-1	TGCAGCGTTGTCGGTGTGGGGGGTGGCTACACCTTC	CSVVGVGGGYTF